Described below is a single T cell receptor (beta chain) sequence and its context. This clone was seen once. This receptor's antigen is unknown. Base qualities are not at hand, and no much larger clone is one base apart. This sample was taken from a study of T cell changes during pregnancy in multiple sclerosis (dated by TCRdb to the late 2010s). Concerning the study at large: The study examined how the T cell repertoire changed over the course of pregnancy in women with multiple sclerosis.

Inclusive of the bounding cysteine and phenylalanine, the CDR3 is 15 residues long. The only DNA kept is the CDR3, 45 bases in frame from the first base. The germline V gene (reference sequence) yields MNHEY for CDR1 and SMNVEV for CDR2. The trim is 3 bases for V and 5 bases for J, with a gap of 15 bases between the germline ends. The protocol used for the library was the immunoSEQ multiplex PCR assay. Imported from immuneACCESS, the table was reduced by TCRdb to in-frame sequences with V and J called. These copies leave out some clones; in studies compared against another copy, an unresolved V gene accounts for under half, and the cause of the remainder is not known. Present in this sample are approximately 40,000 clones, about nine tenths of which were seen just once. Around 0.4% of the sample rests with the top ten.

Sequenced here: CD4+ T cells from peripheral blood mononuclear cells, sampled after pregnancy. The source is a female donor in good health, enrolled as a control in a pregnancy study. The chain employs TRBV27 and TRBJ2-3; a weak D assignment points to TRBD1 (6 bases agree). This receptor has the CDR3 CASSLGERTVDTQYF. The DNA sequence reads TGTGCCAGCAGTTTGGGGGAACGGACAGTAGATACGCAGTATTTT.